These 27 T cell receptor beta chains were all obtained from the same sample, sequenced in a study of T cell responses to AZD1222 COVID-19 vaccine. Assay used: immunoSEQ multiplex PCR; TCRdb lists only in-frame clones, some missing. Here the sample spans 150,000 to 170,000 clones, more than 90% being singletons. Sequenced here: peripheral blood, sampled on day 0 of AZD1222 vaccination. These receptors came from an adult in good health.

The chain has TRBV24-1 and TRBJ1-5; tentatively, D is TRBD1 (5 bases). The CDR3 has 14 residues. Germline CDR1 and CDR2: KGHDR and SFDVKD. The V end lost 6 bases, the J end lost 3 bases, and 11 bases lay between the germline ends. In DNA form, the CDR3 reads TGTGCCACCAGTACTAGGGGCCACAATCAGCCCCAGCATTTT. This translates into CATSTRGHNQPQHF.

The chain joins TRBV28 to TRBJ2-7; TRBD1 aligns across 10 bases. Unmatched junction bases numbered 4, after V lost 4 bases and J lost 4 bases. Germline CDR1 is MDHEN and CDR2 is SYDVKM. CDR3 length equals 14 residues. CDR3 protein: CASSSGTGAYEQYF. As DNA, the CDR3 is TGTGCCAGCAGTTCCGGGACAGGGGCATACGAGCAGTACTTC.

This clone was recorded a few times. This sequence joins TRBV9 and TRBJ2-5, with 10 bases that match TRBD2. Trimming took 1 base from V and 4 from J; bases not matched to a gene: 4. Germline loops: CDR1 SGDLS, CDR2 YYNGEE. This CDR3 spans 15 amino acids. CDR3: CASSVSGRAAETQYF. CDR3 sequence (DNA): TGTGCCAGCAGCGTAAGCGGGAGGGCCGCAGAGACCCAGTACTTC.

The chain recombines TRBV19 with TRBJ1-5; the D is unclear. The CDR3 sequence is 14 residues long. Germline V CDR1 and CDR2: LNHDA, SQIVND (reference sequence). Trimming pared 9 bases from V and 3 bases from J, leaving 15 bases between. CDR3 nucleotides: TGTGCCAGCCGATTCAGGCAGCTCAATCAGCCCCAGCATTTT. Translating it yields CASRFRQLNQPQHF.

V usage is TRBV6-2 or TRBV6-3 and J usage is TRBJ2-5, with unresolved D. Germline V gene data show CDR1 as MNHEY and CDR2 as SVGEGT. The CDR3 has 14 amino acids. V was cut by 3 bases and J by 6 bases, with 14 bases left in between. The CDR3 region has the DNA TGTGCCAGCAGTTATCAGGACCCTAGGAAGACCCAGTACTTC. Its translation is CASSYQDPRKTQYF.

CDR3 in DNA: TGTGCCATTTCGTGGGGGGACAGGGTCTACGAGCAGTACTTC. It codes for CAISWGDRVYEQYF. The J gene is TRBJ2-7, the V gene TRBV6-5; 9 nucleotides align to TRBD1. The V gene end was trimmed by 10 bases and the J gene end by 3 bases; junction bases not matched to a gene: 10. The CDR3 spans 14 residues. Germline V lookup: CDR1 MNHEY, CDR2 SVGAGI.

This rearrangement joins TRBV7-8 to TRBJ2-7, with D possibly called TRBD1 or TRBD2 (5 bases each). Germline CDR1 reads SGHVS; CDR2 reads FQNEAQ. The CDR3 runs 13 residues. V was clipped by 5 bases and J by 3 bases, with 11 bases between them. CDR3 sequence: CASSTRDGYEQYF. The CDR3, as DNA: TGTGCCAGCAGCACTCGGGACGGCTACGAGCAGTACTTC.

This clone is medium-sized within its sample. The chain couples TRBV5-1 to TRBJ2-3; 8 bases match TRBD2. The germline V gene encodes CDR1 SGHRS and CDR2 YFSETQ. Trimming cost V 2 bases and J 4 bases; bases outside gene matches: 9. The CDR3 has 16 residues. CDR3: CASSLWQREGSDTQYF. The DNA of the CDR3 is TGCGCCAGCAGCTTATGGCAACGGGAGGGTTCAGATACGCAGTATTTT. Based on the CDR3 plus reference TRBV5-1 and TRBJ2-3, the full variable domain is KAGVTQTPRYLIKTRGQQVTLSCSPISGHRSVSWYQQTPGQGLQFLFEYFSETQRNKGNFPGRFSGRQFSNSRSEMNVSTLELGDSALYLCASSLWQREGSDTQYFGPGTRLTVL.

The V and J genes are TRBV11-3 and TRBJ1-2; D call uncertain. This CDR3 region has 13 residues. V lost 5 bases and J 2 bases, leaving 9 bases between the germline ends. The germline gives CDR1 SGHNT, CDR2 YENEEA. CDR3 loop: CASSPAVNYGYTF. Here the CDR3 DNA reads TGTGCCAGCAGCCCCGCGGTCAACTATGGCTACACCTTC.

This sequence joins TRBV19 and TRBJ1-2; D perhaps matches TRBD1 (6 bases). This CDR3 spans 13 amino acids. CDR1 is LNHDA, CDR2 SQIVND, per germline (reference sequence). Trimming removed 6 bases at V and 8 bases at J, with 16 bases between. CDR3 in amino acids: CASRSGQGRGYTF. The DNA of the CDR3 is TGTGCCAGTAGATCTGGGCAGGGGCGAGGCTACACCTTC.

The chain employs TRBV9 and TRBJ1-1; D possibly corresponds to TRBD1 (6 bases). V gave up 0 bases and J gave up 5 bases, with 8 bases separating them. This CDR3 contains 13 residues. Germline loops: CDR1 SGDLS, CDR2 YYNGEE. CDR3 sequence (DNA): TGTGCCAGCAGCGTAGAACAGGGAACTGAAGCTTTCTTT. It encodes CASSVEQGTEAFF.

The chain couples TRBV9 to TRBJ2-2, with D possibly matching TRBD1 (6 bases). The CDR3 consists of 16 residues. The germline V and J ends were trimmed by 0 bases and 0 bases, with 9 bases remaining between them. CDR1 SGDLS and CDR2 YYNGEE come from the germline V gene. CDR3 sequence reads: CASSVVKGANTGELFF. The CDR3 coding sequence is TGTGCCAGCAGCGTAGTGAAGGGGGCGAACACCGGGGAGCTGTTTTTT.

The rearrangement links TRBV10-3 to TRBJ2-7, with TRBD2 matching 9 bases. The J segment lost 0 bases and the V segment lost 4 bases, leaving 4 bases of the junction unmatched. The CDR3 is 15 amino acids. Germline lookup yields CDR1 ENHRY and CDR2 SYGVKD. The CDR3 nucleotides are TGTGCCATCAGTGGGCAGCGGGAGGTCTCCTACGAGCAGTACTTC. The encoded protein is CAISGQREVSYEQYF.

The CDR3 nucleotides are TGCAGTGCTAGTCCCACGACTGGTCCGTATGGCTACACCTTC. This translates into CSASPTTGPYGYTF. The rearrangement links TRBV20-1 to TRBJ1-2; D unclear. V lost 3 bases and J lost 5, with 16 bases in between. CDR3 length: 14 amino acids. Germline lookup yields CDR1 DFQATT and CDR2 SNEGSKA (reference sequence).

The chain combines TRBV3-1 (or the pseudogene TRBV3-2) with TRBJ2-1, with 8 bases identical to TRBD2. The CDR3 consists of 12 residues. The germline CDR1 and CDR2 sequences are LGHDT and YNNKEL (reference sequence). Trimming removed 4 bases from V and 15 bases from J; junction bases left unmatched: 8. The CDR3: CASSPPGTRGFF. CDR3 nucleotide sequence: TGTGCCAGCAGCCCCCCCGGGACTAGAGGGTTCTTC.

The rearrangement links TRBV3-1 (or the pseudogene TRBV3-2) to TRBJ2-2; D could derive from TRBD1 or TRBD2 (5 bases each). The CDR3 spans 16 residues. Germline V gene lookup returns CDR1 LGHDT and CDR2 YNNKEL (reference sequence). V was trimmed by 3 bases and J by 1 base, leaving 12 bases between them. CDR3 residues: CASSHEGGGNTGELFF. CDR3 nucleotide sequence: TGTGCCAGCAGCCATGAAGGTGGGGGGAACACCGGGGAGCTGTTTTTT.

The chain carries TRBV12-3 or TRBV12-4 and TRBJ1-4; D remains unclear. The CDR3 covers 11 residues. V shed 1 base and J shed 7 bases, with 1 base lying between them. DNA of the CDR3: TGTGCCAGCAGTTTAGGTGAAAAACTGTTTTTT. Residues: CASSLGEKLFF.

V gene TRBV3-1 (or the pseudogene TRBV3-2) combines with J gene TRBJ2-7; D gene ambiguous. Looked up from germline, CDR1 is LGHDT and CDR2 is YNNKEL (reference sequence). This CDR3 has 14 residues. V lost 3 bases and J lost 2, with 11 bases in between. The CDR3 is CASSQWSQTYEQYF. CDR3 sequence (DNA): TGTGCCAGCAGCCAGTGGAGCCAGACCTACGAGCAGTACTTC.

The chain uses TRBV6-2 or TRBV6-3 and TRBJ2-7, with TRBD1 matching over 9 bases. There are 18 residues in the CDR3. Germline CDR1 MNHEY, CDR2 SVGEGT. The J segment lost 7 bases and the V segment lost 2 bases, leaving 18 bases of the junction unmatched. CDR3 sequence reads: CASSYVVAQGASSREQYF. The CDR3 DNA is TGTGCCAGCAGTTACGTGGTTGCACAGGGGGCGAGCTCGCGTGAGCAGTACTTC.

This chain links TRBV7-9 with TRBJ1-6; TRBD1 aligns across 11 bases. The V and J ends lost 6 bases and 8 bases, in that order; junction bases with no gene match: 6. The germline gives CDR1 SEHNR, CDR2 FQNEAQ (reference sequence). This CDR3 comprises 15 residues. CDR3 loop: CASSDPGQGDSPLHF. The CDR3 nucleotides are TGTGCCAGCAGTGACCCGGGACAGGGGGATTCACCCCTCCACTTT. Full variable domain (outside the CDR3, taken from reference TRBV7-9 and TRBJ1-6): DTGVSQNPRHKITKRGQNVTFRCDPISEHNRLYWYRQTLGQGPEFLTYFQNEAQLEKSRLLSDRFSAERPKGSFSTLEIQRTEQGDSAMYLCASSDPGQGDSPLHFGNGTRLTVT.

The chain joins TRBV5-4 to TRBJ2-3; D call uncertain. Germline CDR1 reads SGHNT; CDR2 reads YYREEE (reference sequence). There are 14 residues in the CDR3. V lost 0 bases to trimming and J lost 7 bases, with 12 bases between them. Here the CDR3 DNA reads TGTGCCAGCAGCTTGGGCCCCGCCCGAAATACGCAGTATTTT. Translated, it gives CASSLGPARNTQYF.

The rearrangement links TRBV11-2 to TRBJ2-5; TRBD2 matches 10 bases. V gave up 3 bases and J gave up 5 bases; unmatched junction bases: 6. Germline V CDR1 and CDR2: SGHAT, FQNNGV. This CDR3 contains 15 residues. The CDR3 nucleotides are TGTGCCAGCAGCTTTCTCGGGACTAGCGAGGAGACCCAGTACTTC. Its protein is CASSFLGTSEETQYF.

V usage is TRBV9 and J usage is TRBJ2-7, with D possibly being TRBD2 (8 bases). CDR3 length equals 14 residues. Germline V CDR1 and CDR2: SGDLS, YYNGEE. V lost 0 bases to trimming and J lost 5 bases, with 12 bases between them. For the CDR3, the DNA is TGTGCCAGCAGCGTAGCGGGAGGGGGCGACGAGCAGTACTTC. Translation: CASSVAGGGDEQYF.

This clone occurred once. The chain is built from TRBV11-3 and TRBJ2-7, with 7 bases lining up with TRBD1. Germline V CDR1 and CDR2: SGHNT, YENEEA. The trim removed 1 base at V and 4 bases at J, leaving 10 bases unmatched. The CDR3 sequence is 16 residues long. CDR3 protein: CASSLGPGQQEYEQYF. The CDR3 DNA reads TGTGCCAGCAGCTTAGGACCGGGACAGCAAGAATACGAGCAGTACTTC.

V gene TRBV5-1 combines with J gene TRBJ1-2; D is ambiguous. Trimming stripped 4 bases from V and 0 bases from J, with 13 bases between. This CDR3 has 15 residues. Germline V gene sequence: CDR1 SGHRS, CDR2 YFSETQ. The CDR3 spells CASSPGSATNYGYTF. In nucleotides, the CDR3 is TGCGCCAGCAGCCCTGGGTCGGCGACTAACTATGGCTACACCTTC.

The chain couples TRBV6-5 to TRBJ1-1; 7 bases align to TRBD1. This CDR3 is 15 amino acids long. The germline V gene encodes CDR1 MNHEY and CDR2 SVGAGI. V was pared by 6 bases and J by 2 bases, with 9 bases of the junction left unmatched. The CDR3 protein is CASSPFGTDNTEAFF. CDR3 bases: TGTGCCAGCAGCCCGTTCGGGACAGATAACACTGAAGCTTTCTTT.

This clone was counted once. The V call is TRBV6-1, the J call TRBJ1-5; a possible D gene is TRBD1 (6 bases). From germline, CDR1 is MNHNS and CDR2 SASEGT. The V and J ends lost 0 bases and 11 bases respectively, with 14 bases between them. CDR3 length: 14 amino acids. For the CDR3, the DNA is TGTGCCAGCAGTGAAGCGGGGGGGACATTGACCCAGCATTTT. Translation: CASSEAGGTLTQHF.